This T cell receptor beta chain was obtained from a study of T-cell reconstitution after alpha-beta-depleted transplantation in children. The authors prepared the TCRbeta library with unique molecular identifiers. TCRdb redid the calling of the PCR reads with MiXCR, one entry per CDR3 protein. Among some 460,000 distinct CDR3 sequences listed, 15% to 20% were seen once. This CDR3 has 15 amino acids. Germline-derived CDR1 and CDR2 are SGHRS and YFSETQ. Trimming took 5 bases from V and 9 from J; bases not matched to a gene: 12. This chain uses TRBV5-1 with TRBJ2-1; 9 nucleotides align to TRBD2. This specimen consisted of PBMCs, mostly from graft donor cells, obtained 360 days after TCRalphabeta/CD19-depleted stem cell transplant. This receptor was identified in a boy under two years old who had a stem cell transplant for Wiskott-Aldrich syndrome, so the T cells may come from the graft donor. CDR3 nucleotide sequence: TGCGCCAGCAGGCCGCCGGGACTAGCTCCTGGTGAGCAGTTCTTC. It encodes CASRPPGLAPGEQFF.